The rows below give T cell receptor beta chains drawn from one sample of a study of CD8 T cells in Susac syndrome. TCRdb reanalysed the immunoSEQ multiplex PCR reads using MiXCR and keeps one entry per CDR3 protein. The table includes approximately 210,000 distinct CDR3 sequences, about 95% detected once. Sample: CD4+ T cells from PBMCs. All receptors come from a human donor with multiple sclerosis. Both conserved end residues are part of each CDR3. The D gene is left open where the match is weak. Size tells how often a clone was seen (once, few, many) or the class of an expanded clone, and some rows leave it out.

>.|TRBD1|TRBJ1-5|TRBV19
TGTGCCAGTAGTCGACAGGGCACTAAAGGTCAGCCCCAGCATTTT
CASSRQGTKGQPQHF
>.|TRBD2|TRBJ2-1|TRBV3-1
TGTGCCAGCAGCCAAGCTAGCGGGGGGCGCAATGAGCAGTTCTTC
CASSQASGGRNEQFF
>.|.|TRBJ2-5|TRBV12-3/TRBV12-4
TGTGCCAGCAGTTTAGGTCCCCCGGGGACCCAGTACTTC
CASSLGPPGTQYF
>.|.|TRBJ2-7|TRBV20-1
TGCAGTGCTAGAGATATGAAGGAGTTTGGGGGCGTATACGAGCAGTACTTC
CSARDMKEFGGVYEQYF
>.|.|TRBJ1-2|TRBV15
TGTGCCACCAGCCTCCAGAGGAGTGGCTACACCTTC
CATSLQRSGYTF
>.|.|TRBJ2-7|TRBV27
TGTGCCAGCAGTTTATTCGGGTTCCACGAGCAGTACTTC
CASSLFGFHEQYF
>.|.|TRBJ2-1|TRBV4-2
TGTGCCAGCAGCCAAGCCTTCGAATCTAGTGAGCAGTTCTTC
CASSQAFESSEQFF
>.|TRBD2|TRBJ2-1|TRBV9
TGTGCCAGCAGCCTCTTCGCTAGCGGGGGTTATGAGCAGTTCTTC
CASSLFASGGYEQFF
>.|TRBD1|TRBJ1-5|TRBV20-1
TGCAGTGCTAAAGCCCTCAGGACAGGGGGATTTGGGAGCAATCAGCCCCAGCATTTT
CSAKALRTGGFGSNQPQHF
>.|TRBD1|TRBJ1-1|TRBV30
TGTGCCTGGAGTGTCACAGGGGTACCGAACACTGAAGCTTTCTTT
CAWSVTGVPNTEAFF
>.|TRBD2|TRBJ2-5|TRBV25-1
TGTGCCAGCAGTGAATCGGGACTAGCGGGAGGGAGAGAGACCCAGTACTTC
CASSESGLAGGRETQYF
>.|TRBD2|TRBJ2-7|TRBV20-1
TGCAGTGCCAGACTAGCGGGGAACTCCTACGAGCAGTACTTC
CSARLAGNSYEQYF
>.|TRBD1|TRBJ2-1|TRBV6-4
TGTGCCAGCAGTTACAGACAGGGGGCCAGGAATGAGCAGTTCTTC
CASSYRQGARNEQFF
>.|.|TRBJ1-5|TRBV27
TGTGCCAGCAGTTTATCGAGGCAGCATCAGCCCCAGCATTTT
CASSLSRQHQPQHF
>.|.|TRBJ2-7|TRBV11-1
TGTGCCAGCAGAGCCGGGACAACCTACGAGCAGTACTTC
CASRAGTTYEQYF
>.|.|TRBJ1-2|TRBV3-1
TGTGCCAGCAGCCAAGATCCCAGGGAGACTCGAGGCTACACCTTC
CASSQDPRETRGYTF
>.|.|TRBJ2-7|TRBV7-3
TGTGCCAGCAGCTCTTCCCCCGACTACGAGCAGTACTTC
CASSSSPDYEQYF
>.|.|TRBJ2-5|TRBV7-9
TGTGCCAGCACCTTAACTGTTCCCGAGACCCAGTACTTC
CASTLTVPETQYF
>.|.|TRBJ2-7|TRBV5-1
TGCGCCAGCAGCAATCCGAATGGTCGCTACGAGCAGTACTTC
CASSNPNGRYEQYF
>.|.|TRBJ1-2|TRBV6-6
TGTGCCAGCAGAATCCGGGACGGCGTACCCTATGGCTACACCTTC
CASRIRDGVPYGYTF
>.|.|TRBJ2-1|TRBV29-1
TGCAGCGTTGTTAGGGGGTTCGATGAGCAGTTCTTC
CSVVRGFDEQFF
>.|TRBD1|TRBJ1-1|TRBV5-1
TGCGCCAGCAGCTTCTCCTCCGGGACAGGGGGCACGATAGCTTTCTTT
CASSFSSGTGGTIAFF
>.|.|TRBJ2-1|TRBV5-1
TGCGCCAGCAGCTTGGATGGCCGCTACAATGAGCAGTTCTTC
CASSLDGRYNEQFF
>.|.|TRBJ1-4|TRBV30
TGTGCCTGGAGTGTACTCGGCTTGAATGAAAAACTGTTTTTT
CAWSVLGLNEKLFF
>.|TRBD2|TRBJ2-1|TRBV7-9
TGTGCCAGCAGCTTCGGGCGGGGGGCTGACAATGAGCAGTTCTTC
CASSFGRGADNEQFF
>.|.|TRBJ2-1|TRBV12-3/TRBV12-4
TGTGCCAGCGCACCCGGACAGCTCGCTGGGGGCAATGAGCAGTTCTTC
CASAPGQLAGGNEQFF
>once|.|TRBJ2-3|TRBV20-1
TGCAGTGCTGGCCTCTCCCCGGGGGATACGCAGTATTTT
CSAGLSPGDTQYF
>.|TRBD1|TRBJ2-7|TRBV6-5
TGTGCCAGCAGTTACGCGGTGACAGGGGGCAACGAGCAGTACTTC
CASSYAVTGGNEQYF
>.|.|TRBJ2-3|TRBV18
TGTGCCAGCTCACCACTGGGTCCCGGGGTTCTGGATACGCAGTATTTT
CASSPLGPGVLDTQYF
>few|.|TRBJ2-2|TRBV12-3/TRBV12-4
TGTGCCAGCAGTCACAACACCGGGGAGCTGTTTTTT
CASSHNTGELFF
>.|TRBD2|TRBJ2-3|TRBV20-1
TGCAGTGCTAGTCGGGGGGTCGGCACAGATACGCAGTATTTT
CSASRGVGTDTQYF